This T cell receptor beta chain was captured by sequencing in a study of blood T cell repertoires in COVID-19. In the authors' workflow: For nucleated cells, counts were estimated from reference gene primer amplification. Data came from immunoSEQ multiplex PCR; TCRdb stores just in-frame clones and leaves some out. Clone size and the V and J calls come from that table; the DNA yielded D and trimming. The data show around 25,000 clones, with 80% to 90% seen just once and more than 7.5% held by the top ten. Sequenced input: peripheral blood. This clonotype was sampled from a man in his sixties or seventies with acute or convalescent COVID-19.

CDR3 nucleotides: TGTGCCACCAGTGATTTGTTGCGGGGGTCCCCCCACGAGCAGTACTTC. Its protein is CATSDLLRGSPHEQYF. This chain connects TRBV24-1 to TRBJ2-7; 7 nucleotides agree with TRBD2. This CDR3 contains 16 residues. The V gene end was trimmed by 0 bases and the J gene end by 5 bases; junction bases not matched to a gene: 9. Germline V gene data show CDR1 as KGHDR and CDR2 as SFDVKD.